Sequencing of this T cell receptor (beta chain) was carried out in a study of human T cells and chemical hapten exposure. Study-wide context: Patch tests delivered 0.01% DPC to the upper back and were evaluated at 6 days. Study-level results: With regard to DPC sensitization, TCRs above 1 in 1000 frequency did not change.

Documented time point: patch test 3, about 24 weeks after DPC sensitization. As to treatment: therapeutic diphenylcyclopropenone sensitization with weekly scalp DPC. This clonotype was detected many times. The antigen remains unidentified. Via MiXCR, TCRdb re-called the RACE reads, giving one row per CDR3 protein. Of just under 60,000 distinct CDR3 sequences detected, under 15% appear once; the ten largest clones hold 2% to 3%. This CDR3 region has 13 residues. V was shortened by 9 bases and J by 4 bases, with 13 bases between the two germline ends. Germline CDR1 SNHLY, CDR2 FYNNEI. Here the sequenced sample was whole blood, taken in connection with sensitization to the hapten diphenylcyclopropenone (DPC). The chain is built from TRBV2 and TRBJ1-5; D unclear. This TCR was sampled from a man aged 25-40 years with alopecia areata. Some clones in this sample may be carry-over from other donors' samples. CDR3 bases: TGTGCCAGTGGGGTGATAGGGAATCAGCCCCAGCATTTT. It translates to CASGVIGNQPQHF.